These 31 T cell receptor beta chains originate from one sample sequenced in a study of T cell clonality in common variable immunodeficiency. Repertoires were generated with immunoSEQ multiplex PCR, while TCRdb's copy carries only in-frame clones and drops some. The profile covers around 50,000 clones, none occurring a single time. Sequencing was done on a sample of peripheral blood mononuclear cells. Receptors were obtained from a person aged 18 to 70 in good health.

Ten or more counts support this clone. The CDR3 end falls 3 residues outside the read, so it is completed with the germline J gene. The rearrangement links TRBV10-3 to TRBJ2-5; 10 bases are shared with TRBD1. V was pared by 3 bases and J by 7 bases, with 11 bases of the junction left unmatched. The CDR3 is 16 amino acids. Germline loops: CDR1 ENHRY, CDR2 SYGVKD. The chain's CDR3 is CAISDHRGQGRRTQYF. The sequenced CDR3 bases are TGTGCCATCAGTGACCACCGGGGACAGGGGCGGAGGACC.

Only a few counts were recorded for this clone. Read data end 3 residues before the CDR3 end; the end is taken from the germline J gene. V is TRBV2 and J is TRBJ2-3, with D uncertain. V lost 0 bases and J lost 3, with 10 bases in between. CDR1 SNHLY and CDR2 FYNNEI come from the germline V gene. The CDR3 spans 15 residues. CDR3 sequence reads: CASSEASTLTDTQYF. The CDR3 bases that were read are TGTGCCAGCAGTGAAGCGTCAACCCTAACAGATACG.

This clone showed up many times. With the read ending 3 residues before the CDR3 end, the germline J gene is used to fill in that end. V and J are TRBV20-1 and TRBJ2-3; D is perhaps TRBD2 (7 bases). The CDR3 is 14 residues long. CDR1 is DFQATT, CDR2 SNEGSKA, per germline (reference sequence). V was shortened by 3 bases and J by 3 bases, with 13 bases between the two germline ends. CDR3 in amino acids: CSASGGRRTDTQYF. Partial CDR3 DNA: TGCAGTGCTAGCGGGGGGCGACGAACAGATACG.

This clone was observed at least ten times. CDR3 DNA, as far as it was read: TGTGCCTGGAACAGACAGGGAGTCCTGAACACTGAA. It encodes CAWNRQGVLNTE. From start to end, the CDR3 is CAWNRQGVLNTEAFF. The V gene is TRBV30, the J gene TRBJ1-1; 7 bases match TRBD1. Sequencing ends 3 residues short of the CDR3 end; the germline J gene provides the rest. Germline V gene sequence: CDR1 GTSNPN, CDR2 SVGIG (reference sequence). The length of the CDR3 is 15 residues. V gave up 4 bases and J gave up 0 bases; unmatched junction bases: 8. Based on the CDR3 plus reference TRBV30 and TRBJ1-1, the full variable domain is SQTIHQWPATLVQPVGSPLSLECTVEGTSNPNLYWYRQAAGRGLQLLFYSVGIGQISSEVPQNLSASRPQDRQFILSSKKLLLSDSGFYLCAWNRQGVLNTEAFFGQGTRLTVV.

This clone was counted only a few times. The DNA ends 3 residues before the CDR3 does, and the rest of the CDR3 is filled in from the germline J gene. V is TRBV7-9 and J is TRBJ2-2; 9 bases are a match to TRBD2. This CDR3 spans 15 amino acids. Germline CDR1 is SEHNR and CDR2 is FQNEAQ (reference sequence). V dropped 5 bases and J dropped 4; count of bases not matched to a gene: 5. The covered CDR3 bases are TGTGCCAGCAGCCCCGTAGCGGGAGTCACCGGGGAG. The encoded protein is CASSPVAGVTGE. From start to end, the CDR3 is CASSPVAGVTGELFF.

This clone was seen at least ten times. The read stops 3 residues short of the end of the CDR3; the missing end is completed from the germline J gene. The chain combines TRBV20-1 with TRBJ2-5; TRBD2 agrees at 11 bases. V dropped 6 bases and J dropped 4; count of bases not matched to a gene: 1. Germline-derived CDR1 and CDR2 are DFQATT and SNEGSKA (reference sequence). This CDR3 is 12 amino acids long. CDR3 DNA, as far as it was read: TGCAGTGCAGGGACTAGCGGAGAGACC. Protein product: CSAGTSGET. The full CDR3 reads CSAGTSGETQYF.

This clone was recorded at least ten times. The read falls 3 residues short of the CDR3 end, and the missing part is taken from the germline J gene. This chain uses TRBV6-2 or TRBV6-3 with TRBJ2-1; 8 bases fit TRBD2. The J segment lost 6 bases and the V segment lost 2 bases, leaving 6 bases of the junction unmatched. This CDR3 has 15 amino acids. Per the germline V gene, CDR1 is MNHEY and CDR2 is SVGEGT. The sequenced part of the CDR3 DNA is TGTGCCAGCAGTTACGCAGCGGGAGAAGCCAATGAG. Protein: CASSYAAGEANE. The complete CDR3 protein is CASSYAAGEANEQFF.

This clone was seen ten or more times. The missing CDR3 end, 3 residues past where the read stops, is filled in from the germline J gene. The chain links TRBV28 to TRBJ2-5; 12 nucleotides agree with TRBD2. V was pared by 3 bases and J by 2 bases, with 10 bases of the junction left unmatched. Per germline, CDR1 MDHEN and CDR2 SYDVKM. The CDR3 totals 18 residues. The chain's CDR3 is CASSFQIVLAGGQETQYF. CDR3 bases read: TGTGCCAGCAGTTTCCAGATTGTTCTAGCGGGAGGGCAAGAGACC.

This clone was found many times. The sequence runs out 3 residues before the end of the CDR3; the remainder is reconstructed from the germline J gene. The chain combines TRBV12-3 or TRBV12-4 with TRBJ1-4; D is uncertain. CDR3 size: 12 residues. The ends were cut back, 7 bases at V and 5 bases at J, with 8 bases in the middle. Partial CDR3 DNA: TGTGCCAGCAACCTAAAGAATGAAAAA. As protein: CASNLKNEK. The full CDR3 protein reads CASNLKNEKLFF.

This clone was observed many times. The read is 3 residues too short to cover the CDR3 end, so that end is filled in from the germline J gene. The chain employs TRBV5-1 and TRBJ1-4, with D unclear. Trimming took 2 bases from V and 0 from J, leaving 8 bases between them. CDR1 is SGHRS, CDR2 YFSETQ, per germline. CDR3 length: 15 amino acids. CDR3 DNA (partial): TGCGCCAGCAGCTTCGAGGGTTCAACTAATGAAAAA. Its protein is CASSFEGSTNEK. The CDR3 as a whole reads CASSFEGSTNEKLFF. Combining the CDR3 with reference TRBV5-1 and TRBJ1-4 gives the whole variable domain KAGVTQTPRYLIKTRGQQVTLSCSPISGHRSVSWYQQTPGQGLQFLFEYFSETQRNKGNFPGRFSGRQFSNSRSEMNVSTLELGDSALYLCASSFEGSTNEKLFFGSGTQLSVL.

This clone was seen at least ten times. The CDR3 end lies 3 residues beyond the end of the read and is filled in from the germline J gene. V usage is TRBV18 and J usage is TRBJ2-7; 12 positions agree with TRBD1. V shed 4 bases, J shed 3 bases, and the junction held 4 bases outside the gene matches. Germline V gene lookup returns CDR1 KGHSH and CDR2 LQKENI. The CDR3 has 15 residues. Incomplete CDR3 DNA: TGTGCCAGCTCACACGGGACAGGGGGCCGCTACGAG. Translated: CASSHGTGGRYE. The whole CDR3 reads CASSHGTGGRYEQYF.

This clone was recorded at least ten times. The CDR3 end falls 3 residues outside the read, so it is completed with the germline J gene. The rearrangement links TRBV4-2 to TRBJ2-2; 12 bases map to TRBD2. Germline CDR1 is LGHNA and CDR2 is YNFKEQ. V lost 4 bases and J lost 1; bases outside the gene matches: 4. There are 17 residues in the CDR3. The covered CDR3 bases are TGTGCCAGCAGCCGGGGACTAGCGGGTCGGAACACCGGGGAG. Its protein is CASSRGLAGRNTGE. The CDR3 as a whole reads CASSRGLAGRNTGELFF.

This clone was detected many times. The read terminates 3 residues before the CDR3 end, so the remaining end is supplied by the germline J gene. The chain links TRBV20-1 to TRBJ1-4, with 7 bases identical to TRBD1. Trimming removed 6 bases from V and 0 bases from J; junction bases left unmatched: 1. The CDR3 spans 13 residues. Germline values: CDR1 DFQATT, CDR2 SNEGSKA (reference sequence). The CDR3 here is CSAGTATNEKLFF. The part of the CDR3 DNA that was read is TGCAGTGCCGGGACAGCAACTAATGAAAAA.

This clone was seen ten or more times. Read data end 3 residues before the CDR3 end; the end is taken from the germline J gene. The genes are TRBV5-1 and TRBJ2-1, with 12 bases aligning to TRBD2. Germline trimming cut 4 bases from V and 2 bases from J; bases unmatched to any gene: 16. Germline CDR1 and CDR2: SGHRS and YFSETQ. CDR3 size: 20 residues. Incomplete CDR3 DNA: TGCGCCAGCAGCCTATTTAAAAATATCTGGACTAGCGGGGCCTACAATGAG. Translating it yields CASSLFKNIWTSGAYNE. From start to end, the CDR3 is CASSLFKNIWTSGAYNEQFF.

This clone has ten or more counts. CDR3 region: CASSEAGQMNTEAFF. Partial CDR3 DNA: TGTGCCAGCAGTGAAGCGGGACAGATGAACACTGAA. The V and J genes are TRBV2 and TRBJ1-1; TRBD1 matches 7 bases. With the read ending 3 residues before the CDR3 end, the germline J gene is used to fill in that end. Looked up from germline, CDR1 is SNHLY and CDR2 is FYNNEI. The V and J ends lost 0 bases and 0 bases, in that order; junction bases with no gene match: 1. The CDR3 extends over 15 amino acids.

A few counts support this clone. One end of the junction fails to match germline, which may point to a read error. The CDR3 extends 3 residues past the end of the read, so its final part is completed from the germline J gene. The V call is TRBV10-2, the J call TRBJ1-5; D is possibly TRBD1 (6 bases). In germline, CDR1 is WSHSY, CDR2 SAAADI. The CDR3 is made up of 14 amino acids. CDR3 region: CASSEQGSHQPQHF. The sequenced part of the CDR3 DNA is TGCGCCAGCAGTGAACAGGGTAGCCATCAGCCC.

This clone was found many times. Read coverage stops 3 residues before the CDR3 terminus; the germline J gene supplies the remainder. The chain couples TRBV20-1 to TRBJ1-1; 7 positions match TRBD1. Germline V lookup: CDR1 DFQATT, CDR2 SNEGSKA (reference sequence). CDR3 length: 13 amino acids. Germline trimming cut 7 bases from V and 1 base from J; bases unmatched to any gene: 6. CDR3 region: CSVPTGQNTEAFF. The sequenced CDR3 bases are TGCAGTGTCCCGACAGGGCAGAACACTGAA.

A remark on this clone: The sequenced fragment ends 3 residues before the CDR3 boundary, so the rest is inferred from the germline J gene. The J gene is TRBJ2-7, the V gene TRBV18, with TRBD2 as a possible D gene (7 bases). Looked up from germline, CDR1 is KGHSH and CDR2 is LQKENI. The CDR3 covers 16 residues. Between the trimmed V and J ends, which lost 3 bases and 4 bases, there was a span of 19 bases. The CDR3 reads CASSPQQGGGAYEQYF. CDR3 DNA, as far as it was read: TGTGCCAGCTCACCGCAGCAGGGTGGGGGGGCTTACGAG. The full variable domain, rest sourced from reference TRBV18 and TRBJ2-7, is NAGVMQNPRHLVRRRGQEARLRCSPMKGHSHVYWYRQLPEEGLKFMVYLQKENIIDESGMPKERFSAEFPKEGPSILRIQQVVRGDSAAYFCASSPQQGGGAYEQYFGPGTRLTVT.

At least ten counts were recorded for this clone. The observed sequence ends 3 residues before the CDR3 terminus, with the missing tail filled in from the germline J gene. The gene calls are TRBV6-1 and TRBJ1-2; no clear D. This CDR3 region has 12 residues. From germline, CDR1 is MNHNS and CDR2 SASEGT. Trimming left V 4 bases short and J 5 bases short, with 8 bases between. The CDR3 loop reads CASSAQFYGYTF. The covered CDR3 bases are TGTGCCAGCAGTGCCCAATTTTATGGC.

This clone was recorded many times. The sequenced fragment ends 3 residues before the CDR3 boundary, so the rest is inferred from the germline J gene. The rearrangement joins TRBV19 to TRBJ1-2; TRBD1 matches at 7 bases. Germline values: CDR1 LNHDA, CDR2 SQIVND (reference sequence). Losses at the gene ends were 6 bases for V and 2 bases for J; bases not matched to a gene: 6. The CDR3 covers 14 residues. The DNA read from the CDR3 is TGTGCCAGTAGAAGGGGGACAGCGAACTATGGC. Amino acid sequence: CASRRGTANYG. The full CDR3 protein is CASRRGTANYGYTF.

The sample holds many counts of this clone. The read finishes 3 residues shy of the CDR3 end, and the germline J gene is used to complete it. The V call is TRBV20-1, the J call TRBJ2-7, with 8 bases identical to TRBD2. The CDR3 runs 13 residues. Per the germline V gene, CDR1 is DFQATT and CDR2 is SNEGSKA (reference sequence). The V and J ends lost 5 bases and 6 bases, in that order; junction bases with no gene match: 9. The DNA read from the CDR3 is TGCAGTGCTTGGACTAGCCAGCTAAGCGAG. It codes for CSAWTSQLSE. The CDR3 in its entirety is CSAWTSQLSEQYF.

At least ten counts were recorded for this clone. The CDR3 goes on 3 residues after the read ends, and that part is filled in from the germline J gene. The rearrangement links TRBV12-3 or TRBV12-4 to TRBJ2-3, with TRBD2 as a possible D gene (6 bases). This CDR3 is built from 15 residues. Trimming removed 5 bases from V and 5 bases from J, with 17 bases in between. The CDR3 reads CASSTQRLGLDTQYF. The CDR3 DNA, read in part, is TGTGCCAGCAGTACCCAACGACTAGGATTAGATACG.

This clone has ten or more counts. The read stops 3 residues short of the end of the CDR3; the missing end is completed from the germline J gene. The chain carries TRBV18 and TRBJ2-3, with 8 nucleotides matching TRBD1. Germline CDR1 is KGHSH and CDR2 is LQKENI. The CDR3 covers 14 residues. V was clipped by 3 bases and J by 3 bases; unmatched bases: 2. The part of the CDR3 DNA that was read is TGTGCCAGCTCACCGAGGACAGGGACAGATACG. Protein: CASSPRTGTDT. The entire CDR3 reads CASSPRTGTDTQYF. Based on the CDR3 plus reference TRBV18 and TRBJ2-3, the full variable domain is NAGVMQNPRHLVRRRGQEARLRCSPMKGHSHVYWYRQLPEEGLKFMVYLQKENIIDESGMPKERFSAEFPKEGPSILRIQQVVRGDSAAYFCASSPRTGTDTQYFGPGTRLTVL.

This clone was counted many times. Partial CDR3 DNA: TGTGCCAGCAGCTTACCAGGGAACTATGGC. Encoded protein: CASSLPGNYG. The whole CDR3 reads CASSLPGNYGYTF. The V and J genes are TRBV7-9 and TRBJ1-2, with a weak D call TRBD1 (5 bases). With the read ending 3 residues before the CDR3 end, the germline J gene is used to fill in that end. Germline CDR1 SEHNR, CDR2 FQNEAQ (reference sequence). Trimming removed 2 bases from V and 2 bases from J, with 6 bases in between. The CDR3 consists of 13 residues. The full variable domain, completed using reference TRBV7-9 and TRBJ1-2, is DTGVSQNPRHKITKRGQNVTFRCDPISEHNRLYWYRQTLGQGPEFLTYFQNEAQLEKSRLLSDRFSAERPKGSFSTLEIQRTEQGDSAMYLCASSLPGNYGYTFGSGTRLTVV.

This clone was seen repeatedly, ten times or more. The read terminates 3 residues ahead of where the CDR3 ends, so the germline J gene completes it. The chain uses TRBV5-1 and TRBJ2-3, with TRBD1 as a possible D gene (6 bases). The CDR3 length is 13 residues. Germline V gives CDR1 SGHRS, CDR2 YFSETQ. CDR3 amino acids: CASSLAETGTQYF. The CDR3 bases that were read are TGCGCCAGCAGCTTGGCCGAGACAGGAACG.

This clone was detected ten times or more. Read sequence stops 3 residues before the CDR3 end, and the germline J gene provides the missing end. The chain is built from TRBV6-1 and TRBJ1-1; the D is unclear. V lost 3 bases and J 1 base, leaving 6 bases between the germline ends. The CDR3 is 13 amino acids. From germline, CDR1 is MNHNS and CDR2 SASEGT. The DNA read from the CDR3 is TGTGCCAGCAGTGACAGAGGGAACACTGAA. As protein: CASSDRGNTE. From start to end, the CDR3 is CASSDRGNTEAFF.

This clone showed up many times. The CDR3 loop reads CASSILGLDYGYTF. The CDR3 DNA, read in part, is TGTGCCAGTAGTATTTTAGGGCTCGACTATGGC. The chain recombines TRBV19 with TRBJ1-2; D ambiguous. The read falls 3 residues short of the CDR3 end, and the missing part is taken from the germline J gene. CDR1 is LNHDA and CDR2 is SQIVND in the germline V gene (reference sequence). V lost 3 bases to trimming and J lost 3 bases, with 11 bases between them. This CDR3 has 14 residues.

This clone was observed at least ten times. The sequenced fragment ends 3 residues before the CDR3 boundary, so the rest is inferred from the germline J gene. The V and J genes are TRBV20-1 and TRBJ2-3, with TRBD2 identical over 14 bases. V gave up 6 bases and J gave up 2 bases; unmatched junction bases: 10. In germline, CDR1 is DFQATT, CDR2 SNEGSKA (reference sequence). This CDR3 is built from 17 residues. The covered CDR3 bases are TGCAGTGCACAGGACGGGACTAGCGGGAGCCTCACAGATACG. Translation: CSAQDGTSGSLTDT. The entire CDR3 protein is CSAQDGTSGSLTDTQYF.

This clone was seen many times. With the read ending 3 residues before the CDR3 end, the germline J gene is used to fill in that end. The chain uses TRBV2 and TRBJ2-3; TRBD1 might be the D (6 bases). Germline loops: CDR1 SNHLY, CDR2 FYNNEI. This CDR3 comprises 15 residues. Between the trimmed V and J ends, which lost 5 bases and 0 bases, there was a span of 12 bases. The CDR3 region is CASSYRETSTDTQYF. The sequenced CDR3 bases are TGTGCCAGCAGTTACAGGGAGACTAGCACAGATACG.

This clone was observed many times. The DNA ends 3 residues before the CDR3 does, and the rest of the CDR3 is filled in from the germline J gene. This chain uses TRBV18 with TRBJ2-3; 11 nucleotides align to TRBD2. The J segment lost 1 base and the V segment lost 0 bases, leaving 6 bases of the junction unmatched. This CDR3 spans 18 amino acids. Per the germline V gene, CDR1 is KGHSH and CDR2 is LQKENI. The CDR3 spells CASSPPMTSGIGTDTQYF. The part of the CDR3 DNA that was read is TGTGCCAGCTCACCACCCATGACTAGCGGGATCGGCACAGATACG.

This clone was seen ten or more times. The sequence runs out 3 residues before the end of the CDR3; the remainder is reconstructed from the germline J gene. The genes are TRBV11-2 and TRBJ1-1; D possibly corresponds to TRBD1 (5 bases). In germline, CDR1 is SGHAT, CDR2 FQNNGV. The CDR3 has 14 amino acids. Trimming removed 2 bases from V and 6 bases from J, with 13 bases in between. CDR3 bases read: TGTGCCAGCAGCTTATTCGGGCAGGGTCCTGAA. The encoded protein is CASSLFGQGPE. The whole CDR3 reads CASSLFGQGPEAFF.